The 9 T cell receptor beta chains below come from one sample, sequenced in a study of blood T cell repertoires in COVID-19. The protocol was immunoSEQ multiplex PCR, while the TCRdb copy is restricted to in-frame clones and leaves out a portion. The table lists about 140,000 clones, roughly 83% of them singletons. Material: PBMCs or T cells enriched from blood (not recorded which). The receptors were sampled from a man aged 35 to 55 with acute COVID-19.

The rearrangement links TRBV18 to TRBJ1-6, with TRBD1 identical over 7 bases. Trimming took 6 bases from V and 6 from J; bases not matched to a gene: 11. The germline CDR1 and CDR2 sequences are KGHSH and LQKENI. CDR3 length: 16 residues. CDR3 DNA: TGTGCCAGCTCCTACCGACAGGGAGGACGTAATTCACCCCTCCACTTT. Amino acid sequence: CASSYRQGGRNSPLHF.

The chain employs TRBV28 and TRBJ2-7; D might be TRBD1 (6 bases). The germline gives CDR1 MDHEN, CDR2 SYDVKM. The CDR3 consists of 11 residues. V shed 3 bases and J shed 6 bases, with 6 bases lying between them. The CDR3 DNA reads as TGTGCCAGCAGTTTGGGGGCCGAGCAGTACTTC. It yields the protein CASSLGAEQYF.

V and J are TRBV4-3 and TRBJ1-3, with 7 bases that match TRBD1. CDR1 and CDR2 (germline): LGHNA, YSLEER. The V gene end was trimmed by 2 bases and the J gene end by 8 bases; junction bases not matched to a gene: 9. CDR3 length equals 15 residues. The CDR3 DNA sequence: TGCGCCAGCAGCCAACAGAAGACAGGGTCGGACACCATATATTTT. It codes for CASSQQKTGSDTIYF.

CDR3 sequence reads: CASIPGLSAGRSTADTQYF. In DNA form, the CDR3 reads TGTGCCAGCATCCCGGGACTTTCGGCGGGCCGATCCACAGCAGATACGCAGTATTTT. The chain couples TRBV2 to TRBJ2-3; possible D gene TRBD2, 6 bases. The germline V gene has CDR1 SNHLY and CDR2 FYNNEI. The CDR3 totals 19 residues. The V end was cut by 7 bases, the J end by 4 bases, with 30 bases between.

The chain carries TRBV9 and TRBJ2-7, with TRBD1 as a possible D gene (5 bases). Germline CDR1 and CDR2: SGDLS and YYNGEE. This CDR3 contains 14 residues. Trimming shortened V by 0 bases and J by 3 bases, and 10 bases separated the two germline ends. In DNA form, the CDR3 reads TGTGCCAGCAGCGTAGACAGGTTCAACTACGAGCAGTACTTC. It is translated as CASSVDRFNYEQYF.

DNA for the CDR3: TGTGCCTGGTTGGATCGAGACAGGGACCTTGTCAATGAGCAGTTCTTC. Amino acid sequence: CAWLDRDRDLVNEQFF. The chain joins TRBV7-9 to TRBJ2-1, with 7 bases fitting TRBD1. The germline gives CDR1 SEHNR, CDR2 FQNEAQ (reference sequence). The V segment lost 11 bases and the J segment 6 bases; nucleotides outside the gene matches: 19. This CDR3 region has 16 residues.

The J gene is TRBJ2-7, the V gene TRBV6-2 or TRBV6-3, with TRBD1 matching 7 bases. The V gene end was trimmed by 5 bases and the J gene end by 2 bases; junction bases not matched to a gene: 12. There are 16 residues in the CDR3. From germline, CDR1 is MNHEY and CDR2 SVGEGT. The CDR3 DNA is TGTGCCAGCAGTCATTCCCGGGACAGCAGGGCCTACGAGCAGTACTTC. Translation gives CASSHSRDSRAYEQYF.

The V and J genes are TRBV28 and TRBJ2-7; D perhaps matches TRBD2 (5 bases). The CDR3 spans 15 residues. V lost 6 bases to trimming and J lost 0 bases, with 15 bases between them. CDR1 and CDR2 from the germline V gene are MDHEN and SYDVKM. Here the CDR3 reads CASRELDRTSYEQYF. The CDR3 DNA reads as TGTGCCAGCAGGGAACTAGATCGGACCTCCTACGAGCAGTACTTC.

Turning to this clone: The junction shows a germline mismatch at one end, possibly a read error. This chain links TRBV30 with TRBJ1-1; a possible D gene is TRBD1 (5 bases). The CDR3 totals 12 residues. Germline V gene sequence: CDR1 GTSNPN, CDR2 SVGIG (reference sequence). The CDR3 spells CAWSVRDRTVTF. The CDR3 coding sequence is TGTGCCTGGAGTGTACGAGACAGAACAGTGACCTTT.